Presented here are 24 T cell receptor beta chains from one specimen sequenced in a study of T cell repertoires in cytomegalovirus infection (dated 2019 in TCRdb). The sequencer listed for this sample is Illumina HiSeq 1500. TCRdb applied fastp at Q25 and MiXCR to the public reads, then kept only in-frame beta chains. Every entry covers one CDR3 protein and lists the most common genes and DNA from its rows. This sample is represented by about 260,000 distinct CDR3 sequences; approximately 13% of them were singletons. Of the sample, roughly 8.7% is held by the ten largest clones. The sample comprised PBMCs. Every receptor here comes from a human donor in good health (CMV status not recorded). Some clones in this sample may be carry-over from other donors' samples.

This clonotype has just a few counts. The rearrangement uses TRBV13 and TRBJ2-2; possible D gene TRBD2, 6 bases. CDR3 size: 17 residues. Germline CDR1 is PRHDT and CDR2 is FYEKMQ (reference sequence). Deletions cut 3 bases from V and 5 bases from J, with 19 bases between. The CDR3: CASSLDLGTRGTGELFF. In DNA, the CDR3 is TGTGCCAGCAGCTTGGACCTAGGAACCCGGGGGACCGGGGAGCTGTTTTTT.

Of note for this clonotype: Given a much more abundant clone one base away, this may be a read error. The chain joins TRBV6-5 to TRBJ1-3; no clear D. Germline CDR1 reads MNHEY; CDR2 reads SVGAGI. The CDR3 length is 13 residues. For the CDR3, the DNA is TGTGCCAGCAGTGAAACATCTGGAAACACCACATATTTT. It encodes CASSETSGNTTYF.

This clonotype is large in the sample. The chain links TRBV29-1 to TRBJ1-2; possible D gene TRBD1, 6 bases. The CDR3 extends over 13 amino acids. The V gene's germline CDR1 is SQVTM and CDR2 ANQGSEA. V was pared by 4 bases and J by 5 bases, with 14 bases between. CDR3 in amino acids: CSVAGETVYGYTF. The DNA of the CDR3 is TGCAGCGTTGCAGGGGAGACTGTATATGGCTACACCTTC.

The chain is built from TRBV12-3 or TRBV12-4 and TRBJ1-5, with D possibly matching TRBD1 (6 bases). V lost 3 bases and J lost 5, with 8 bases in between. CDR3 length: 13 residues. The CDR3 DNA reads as TGTGCCAGCAGTTTTGGGGGGCATCAGCCCCAGCATTTT. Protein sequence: CASSFGGHQPQHF.

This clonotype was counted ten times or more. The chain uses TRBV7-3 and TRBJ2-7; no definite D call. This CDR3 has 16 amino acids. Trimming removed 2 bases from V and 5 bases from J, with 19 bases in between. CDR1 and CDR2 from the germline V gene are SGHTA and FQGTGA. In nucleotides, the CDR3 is TGTGCCAGCAGCTTATTCGTGGCGGCCTCTCGCGACGAGCAGTACTTC. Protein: CASSLFVAASRDEQYF.

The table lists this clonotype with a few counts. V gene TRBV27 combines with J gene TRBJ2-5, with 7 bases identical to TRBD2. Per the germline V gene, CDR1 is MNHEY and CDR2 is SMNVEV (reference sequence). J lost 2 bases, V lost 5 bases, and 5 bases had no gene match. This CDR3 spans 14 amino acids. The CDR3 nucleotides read TGTGCCAGCAGTACTCAGCGGGGACAAGAGACCCAGTACTTC. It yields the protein CASSTQRGQETQYF.

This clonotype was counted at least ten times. CDR3 coding DNA: TGTGCCAGCAGCTTTGCTCTGGGGGGCGGGGGAAAAGAGACCCAGTACTTC. Translating gives CASSFALGGGGKETQYF. This chain uses TRBV7-2 with TRBJ2-5; TRBD2 might be the D (7 bases). CDR1 and CDR2 from the germline V gene are SGHTA and FQGNSA. The germline V and J ends were trimmed by 3 bases and 3 bases, with 20 bases remaining between them. The length of the CDR3 is 17 residues.

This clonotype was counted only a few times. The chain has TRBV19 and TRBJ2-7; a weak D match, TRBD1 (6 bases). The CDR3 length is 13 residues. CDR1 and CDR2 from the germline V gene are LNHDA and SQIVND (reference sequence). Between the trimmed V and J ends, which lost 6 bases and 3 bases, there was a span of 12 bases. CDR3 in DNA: TGTGCCAGTAGATCAGGGGCCAGCTACGAGCAGTACTTC. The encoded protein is CASRSGASYEQYF.

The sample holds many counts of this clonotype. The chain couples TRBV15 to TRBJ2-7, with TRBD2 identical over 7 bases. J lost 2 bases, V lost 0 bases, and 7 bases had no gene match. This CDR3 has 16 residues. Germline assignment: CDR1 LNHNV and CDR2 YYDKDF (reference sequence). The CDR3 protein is CATSRDAASGAYEQYF. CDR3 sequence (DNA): TGTGCCACCAGCAGAGACGCAGCTAGCGGCGCCTACGAGCAGTACTTC.

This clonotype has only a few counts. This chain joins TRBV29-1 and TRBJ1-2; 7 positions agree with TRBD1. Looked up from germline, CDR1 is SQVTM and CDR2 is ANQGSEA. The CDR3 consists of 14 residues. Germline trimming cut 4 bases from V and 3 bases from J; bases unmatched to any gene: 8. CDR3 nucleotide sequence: TGCAGCGTTGGGATAGGGGGCGCGTACTATGGCTACACCTTC. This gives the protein CSVGIGGAYYGYTF.

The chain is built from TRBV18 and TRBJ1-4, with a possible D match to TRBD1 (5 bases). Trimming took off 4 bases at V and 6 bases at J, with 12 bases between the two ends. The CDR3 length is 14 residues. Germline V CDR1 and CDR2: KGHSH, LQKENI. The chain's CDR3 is CASSLDKVHEKLFF. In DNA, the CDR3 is TGTGCCAGCTCACTGGACAAGGTCCATGAAAAACTGTTTTTT.

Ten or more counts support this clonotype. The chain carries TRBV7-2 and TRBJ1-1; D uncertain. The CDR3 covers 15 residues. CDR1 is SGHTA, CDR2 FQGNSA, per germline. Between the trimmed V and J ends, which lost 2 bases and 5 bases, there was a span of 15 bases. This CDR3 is CASSLIVVRDTEAFF. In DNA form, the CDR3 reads TGTGCCAGCAGCTTAATAGTGGTGCGCGATACTGAAGCTTTCTTT.

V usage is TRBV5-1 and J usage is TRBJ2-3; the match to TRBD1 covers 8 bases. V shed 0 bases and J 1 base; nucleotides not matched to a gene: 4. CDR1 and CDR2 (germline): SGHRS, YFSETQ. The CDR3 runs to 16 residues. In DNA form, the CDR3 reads TGCGCCAGCAGCTTGGCCGGACAGGGTGGCACAGATACGCAGTATTTT. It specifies CASSLAGQGGTDTQYF.

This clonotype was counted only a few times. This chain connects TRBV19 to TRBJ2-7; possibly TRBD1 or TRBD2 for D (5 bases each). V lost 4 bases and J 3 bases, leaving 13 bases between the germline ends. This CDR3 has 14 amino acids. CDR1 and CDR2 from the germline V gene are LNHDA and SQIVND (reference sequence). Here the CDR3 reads CASSTLGTDYEQYF. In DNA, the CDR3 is TGTGCCAGTAGTACCCTCGGGACCGACTACGAGCAGTACTTC.

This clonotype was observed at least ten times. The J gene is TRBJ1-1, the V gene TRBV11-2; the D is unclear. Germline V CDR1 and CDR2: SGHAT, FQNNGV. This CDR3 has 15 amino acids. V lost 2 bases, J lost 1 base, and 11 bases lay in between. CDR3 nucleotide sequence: TGTGCCAGCAGCTTATTCCCCACCAAGAACACTGAAGCTTTCTTT. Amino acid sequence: CASSLFPTKNTEAFF.

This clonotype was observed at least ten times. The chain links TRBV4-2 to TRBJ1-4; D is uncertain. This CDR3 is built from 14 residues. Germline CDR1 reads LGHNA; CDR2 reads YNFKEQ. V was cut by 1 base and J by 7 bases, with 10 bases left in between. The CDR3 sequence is CASSQAVGVEKLFF. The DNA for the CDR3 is TGTGCCAGCAGCCAAGCGGTCGGGGTTGAAAAACTGTTTTTT.

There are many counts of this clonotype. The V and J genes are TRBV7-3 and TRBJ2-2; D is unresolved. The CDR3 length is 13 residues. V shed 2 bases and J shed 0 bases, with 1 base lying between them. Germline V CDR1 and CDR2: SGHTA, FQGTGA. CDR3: CASSLSNTGELFF. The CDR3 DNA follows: TGTGCCAGCAGCTTATCGAACACCGGGGAGCTGTTTTTT.

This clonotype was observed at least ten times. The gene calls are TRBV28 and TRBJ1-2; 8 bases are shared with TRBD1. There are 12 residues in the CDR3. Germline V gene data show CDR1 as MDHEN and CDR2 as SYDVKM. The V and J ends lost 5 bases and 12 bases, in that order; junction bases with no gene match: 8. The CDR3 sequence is CASSQTQGEDTF. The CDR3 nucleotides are TGTGCCAGCAGTCAGACACAGGGGGAAGACACCTTC.

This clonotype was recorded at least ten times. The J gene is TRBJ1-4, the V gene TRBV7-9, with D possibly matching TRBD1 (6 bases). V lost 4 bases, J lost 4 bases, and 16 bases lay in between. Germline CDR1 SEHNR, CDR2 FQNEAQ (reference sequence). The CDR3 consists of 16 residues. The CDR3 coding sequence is TGTGCCAGCAGCTCCCCTTCGACAGGAGTTAATGAAAAACTGTTTTTT. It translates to CASSSPSTGVNEKLFF.

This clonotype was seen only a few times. CDR3 in DNA: TGTGCCAGCAGTGGGGGGGACAGCTCCTACAATGAGCAGTTCTTC. Protein sequence: CASSGGDSSYNEQFF. This chain connects TRBV6-2 or TRBV6-3 to TRBJ2-1; D could derive from TRBD1 or TRBD2 (7 bases each). This CDR3 comprises 15 residues. V dropped 5 bases and J dropped 0 bases, with 11 bases sitting between them. Germline V gene lookup returns CDR1 MNHEY and CDR2 SVGEGT.

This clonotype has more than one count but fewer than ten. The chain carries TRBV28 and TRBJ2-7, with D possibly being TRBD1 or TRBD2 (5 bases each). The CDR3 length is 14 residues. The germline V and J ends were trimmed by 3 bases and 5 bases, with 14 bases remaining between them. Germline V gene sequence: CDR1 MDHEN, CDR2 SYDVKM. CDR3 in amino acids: CASSFPGPGNEQYF. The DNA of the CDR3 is TGTGCCAGCAGTTTCCCGGGACCGGGCAACGAGCAGTACTTC.

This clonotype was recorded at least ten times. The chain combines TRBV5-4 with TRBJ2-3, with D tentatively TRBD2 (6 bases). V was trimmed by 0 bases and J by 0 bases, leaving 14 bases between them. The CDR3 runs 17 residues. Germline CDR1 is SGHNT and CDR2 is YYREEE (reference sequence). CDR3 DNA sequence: TGTGCCAGCAGCTTGGCCGGAGGGCCCGCTAGCACAGATACGCAGTATTTT. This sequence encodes CASSLAGGPASTDTQYF.

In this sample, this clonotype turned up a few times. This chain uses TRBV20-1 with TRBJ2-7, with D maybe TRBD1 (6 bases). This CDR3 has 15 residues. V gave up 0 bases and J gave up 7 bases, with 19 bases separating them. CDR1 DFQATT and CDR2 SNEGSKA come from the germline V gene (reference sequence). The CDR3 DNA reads TGCAGTGCTAGAGATCTCAGGAGGCAGGGGAAAGAGCAGTACTTC. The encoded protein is CSARDLRRQGKEQYF.

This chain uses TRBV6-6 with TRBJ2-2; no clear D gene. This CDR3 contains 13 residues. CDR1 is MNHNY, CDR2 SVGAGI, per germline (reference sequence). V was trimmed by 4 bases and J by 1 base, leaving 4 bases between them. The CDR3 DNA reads TGTGCCAGCAGTTCCGGGAACACCGGGGAGCTGTTTTTT. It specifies CASSSGNTGELFF.